This T cell receptor beta chain was captured in a study of T cell responses to AZD1222 COVID-19 vaccine. The study, taken as a whole, reports: Spike-specific TCR breadth rose after two AZD1222 doses, and depth rose as well. Repertoires in all cases were sampled only once the peak T cell response had passed.

TCRdb's copy holds only in-frame clones and misses some; the assay was immunoSEQ multiplex PCR. This table has about 160,000 clones, approximately 90% appearing once. CDR1 and CDR2 (germline): LNHDA, SQIVND (reference sequence). CDR3 length: 18 amino acids. V was clipped by 2 bases and J by 3 bases; unmatched bases: 13. Comment on this clone: Antigen: not known.

Pooling was applied to second doses at about 4 or about 12 weeks. This chain links TRBV19 with TRBJ2-1; 7 nucleotides align to TRBD2. The clonotype comes from an adult who received the AZD1222 COVID-19 vaccine. This specimen was peripheral blood, taken 28 days after the second AZD1222 dose. The CDR3 DNA reads as TGTGCCAGTAGTATAAAGGGGACTATAACTCTATACTACAATGAGCAGTTCTTC. This encodes CASSIKGTITLYYNEQFF.